The 6 T cell receptor beta chains below all came from one sample that was sequenced in a study of PD-L1 blockade in urothelial cancer. Sequencing used immunoSEQ multiplex PCR; TCRdb keeps in-frame clones, though not all of them. The sample gives about 38,000 clones, 90% of which show up once; around 7.7% is in the top ten. The sequencing here drew on PBMCs, taken around atezolizumab (anti-PD-L1) treatment. These receptors all stem from an older man with urothelial cancer.

The chain uses TRBV10-2 and TRBJ1-5, with D possibly TRBD1 on 5 matching bases. This CDR3 spans 13 amino acids. Trimming removed 8 bases from V and 6 bases from J, with 14 bases in between. The germline CDR1 and CDR2 sequences are WSHSY and SAAADI. The CDR3 DNA follows: TGCGCCAGCGCGGGAGGGCAGGGTCAGCCCCAGCATTTT. It yields the protein CASAGGQGQPQHF.

The V gene is TRBV27, the J gene TRBJ2-2; D is possibly TRBD1 (5 bases). This CDR3 has 13 residues. Germline V gene lookup returns CDR1 MNHEY and CDR2 SMNVEV (reference sequence). The V end lost 5 bases, the J end lost 4 bases, and 8 bases lay between the germline ends. CDR3 residues: CASSLRGTGELFF. The CDR3 coding sequence is TGTGCCAGCAGTCTAAGGGGCACCGGGGAGCTGTTTTTT.

The chain combines TRBV27 with TRBJ2-1, with TRBD2 as a possible D gene (6 bases). Germline V gene sequence: CDR1 MNHEY, CDR2 SMNVEV (reference sequence). V was pared by 6 bases and J by 3 bases, with 15 bases between. This CDR3 is built from 15 residues. The CDR3 loop reads CASRVRLEVYNEQFF. In DNA, the CDR3 is TGTGCCAGCAGGGTCCGACTAGAAGTCTACAATGAGCAGTTCTTC.

This clone appeared a few times. V and J are TRBV7-2 and TRBJ1-4; D is unclear. Germline V gives CDR1 SGHTA, CDR2 FQGNSA. Trimming cost V 5 bases and J 2 bases, with 18 bases left between them. The CDR3 spans 17 residues. This CDR3 is CASSPRRGLGTNEKLFF. The DNA for the CDR3 is TGTGCCAGCAGCCCCCGGCGAGGGTTGGGTACTAATGAAAAACTGTTTTTT.

This clone was seen a few times. The V call is TRBV5-1, the J call TRBJ2-7; the match to TRBD2 covers 8 bases. Trimming took 4 bases from V and 3 from J; bases not matched to a gene: 9. This CDR3 spans 15 amino acids. CDR1 and CDR2 (germline): SGHRS, YFSETQ. The CDR3 coding sequence is TGCGCCAGCAGCCCACTCCCGGGGGGGGACTACGAGCAGTACTTC. Residues: CASSPLPGGDYEQYF.

The chain has TRBV13 and TRBJ2-1; 13 bases agree with TRBD2. This CDR3 region has 20 residues. Trimming at V came to 2 bases and at J to 1 base, leaving 11 bases not matched to a gene. Germline V gives CDR1 PRHDT, CDR2 FYEKMQ (reference sequence). In DNA, the CDR3 is TGTGCCAGCAGCTTATACTCCAGGACTAGCGGGAGATCGTCCTACAATGAGCAGTTCTTC. It yields the protein CASSLYSRTSGRSSYNEQFF.